This TCR beta chain was recovered during a study of beta chain features in type 1 diabetes. CD45RO/CCR7/CD25/CD127/CD95/CD27 separated CD4+ naive, central memory, regulatory and stem cell-like memory cells by sorting. The study, taken as a whole, reports: A potential influence of HLA type upon TCRB rearrangement remained unresolved herein. TCRB CDR3s were moderately but significantly shorter in Type 1 diabetes patients in all four CD4+ subsets.

The table lists this clone with a few counts. Antigen unknown. Isolated RNA was reverse transcribed in full, so expressed TCRB transcripts were sequenced. Samples of naive, central memory and regulatory T cells yielded a mean of around 3.5 million reads. Sequencing was performed with immunoSEQ multiplex PCR; in TCRdb, only in-frame clones are kept and a portion is missing. The sample yields over 600,000 clones, around 11% seen once. The specimen sequenced was naive CD4+ T cells from blood. The sequence came from a man aged 25-45 years with type 1 diabetes.

The CDR3 here is CATQGATGELFF. CDR3 nucleotide sequence: TGTGCCACCCAGGGGGCAACCGGGGAGCTGTTTTTT. The chain uses TRBV25-1 and TRBJ2-2; 8 nucleotides line up with TRBD1. The CDR3 is 12 residues long. J gave up 5 bases and V 10 bases, and 3 bases lay outside the gene matches. Germline CDR1 is MGHDK and CDR2 is SYGVNS.